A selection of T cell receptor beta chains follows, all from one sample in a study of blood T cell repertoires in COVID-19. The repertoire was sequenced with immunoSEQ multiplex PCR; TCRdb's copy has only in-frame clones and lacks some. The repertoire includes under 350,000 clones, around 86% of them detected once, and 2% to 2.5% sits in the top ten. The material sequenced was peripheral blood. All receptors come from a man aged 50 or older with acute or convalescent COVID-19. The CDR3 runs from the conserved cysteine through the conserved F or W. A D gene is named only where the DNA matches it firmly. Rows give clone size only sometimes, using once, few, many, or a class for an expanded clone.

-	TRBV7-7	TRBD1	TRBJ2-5	TGTGCTAGCAGCTTAGGGGCGGACAGGGGAGAGACCCAGTACTTC	CASSLGADRGETQYF
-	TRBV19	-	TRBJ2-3	TGTGCCAGTAGCAATAGACGAACCCTGGGAGACACAGATACGCAGTATTTT	CASSNRRTLGDTDTQYF
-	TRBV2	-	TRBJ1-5	TGTGCCAGCATTGCAGACCGGGGGTTCGGTCAGCCCCAGCATTTT	CASIADRGFGQPQHF
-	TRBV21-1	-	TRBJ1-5	TGTGCCAGCAGCAACAGGACAGGGTACAATCAGCCCCAGCATTTT	CASSNRTGYNQPQHF
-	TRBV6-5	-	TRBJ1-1	TGTGCCAGCAGTTACTCAACGGTAATGAACACTGAAGCTTTCTTT	CASSYSTVMNTEAFF
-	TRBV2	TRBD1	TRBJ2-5	TGTGCCAGCAGCTACAGGGGAAGCCAAGAGACCCAGTACTTC	CASSYRGSQETQYF
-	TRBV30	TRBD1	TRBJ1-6	TGTGCCTGGAGTAGGGACAGGGTAAATTCACCCCTCCACTTT	CAWSRDRVNSPLHF
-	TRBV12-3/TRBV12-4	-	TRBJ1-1	TGTGCCAGCAGTTTGGCAGGGGTGACTGAAGCTTTCTTT	CASSLAGVTEAFF
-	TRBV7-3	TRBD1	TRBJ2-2	TGTGCCAGCGCCACAGGGGCGGCCGGGGAGCTGTTTTTT	CASATGAAGELFF
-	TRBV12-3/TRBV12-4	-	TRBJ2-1	TGTGCCAGCAGTTTCCTCAGTGAGCAGTTCTTC	CASSFLSEQFF
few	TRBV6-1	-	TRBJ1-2	TGTGCCAGCAGTGAAGCCGGATCTCGGGCAATGACTATCTACGGCTACACCTTC	CASSEAGSRAMTIYGYTF
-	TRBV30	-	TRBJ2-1	TGTGCCTGGAGCCAGGACAGCTACAATGAGCAGTTCTTC	CAWSQDSYNEQFF
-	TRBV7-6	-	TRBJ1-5	TGTGCCAGCAGCTTAGGGTCTTGGACAGAGAGCAATCAGCCCCAGCATTTT	CASSLGSWTESNQPQHF
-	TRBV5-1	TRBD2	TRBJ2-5	TGCGCCAGCAGCTCCGCGGGGGGGCGACAAGAGACCCAGTACTTC	CASSSAGGRQETQYF
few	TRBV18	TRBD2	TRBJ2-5	TGTGCCAGCTCACCGGGACTAGCGGGGGGAACACAAGAGACCCAGTACTTC	CASSPGLAGGTQETQYF
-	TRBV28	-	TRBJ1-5	TGTGCCAGCGTTCCAAGTCTCGGGGATCAGCCCCAGCATTTT	CASVPSLGDQPQHF
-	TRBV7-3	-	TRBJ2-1	TGTGCCAGCAGCTACGCCGGTAGTGAGCAGTTCTTC	CASSYAGSEQFF
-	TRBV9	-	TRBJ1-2	TGTGCCAGCAGCGTAGACAGCTCTAACTATGGCTACACCTTC	CASSVDSSNYGYTF
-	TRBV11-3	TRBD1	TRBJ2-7	TGTGCCAGCAGCTCCACAGGACAGGGCTACGAGCAGTACTTC	CASSSTGQGYEQYF
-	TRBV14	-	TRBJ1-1	TGTGCCAGCAGCTCGGGGATGGAGGGAAACACTGAAGCTTTCTTT	CASSSGMEGNTEAFF
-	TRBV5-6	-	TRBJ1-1	TGTGCCAGCAGCTTGGCTGGGGAGGTGGCTTTCTTT	CASSLAGEVAFF
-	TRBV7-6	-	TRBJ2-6	TGTGCCAGCAGCTTATTTCCCCCAGGGCAGGGTGGCGGCAACGTCCTGACTTTC	CASSLFPPGQGGGNVLTF
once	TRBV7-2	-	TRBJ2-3	TGTGCCAGCAGGCCCGCTCAGGGCCGATATACGCAGTATTTT	CASRPAQGRYTQYF
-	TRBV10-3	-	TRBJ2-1	TGTGCCATCAGTTCCGGGGACAAGTACAATGAGCAGTTCTTC	CAISSGDKYNEQFF
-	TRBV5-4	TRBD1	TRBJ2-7	TGTGCCAGCAGCTCTGGGACAGGCAACGAGCAGTACTTC	CASSSGTGNEQYF
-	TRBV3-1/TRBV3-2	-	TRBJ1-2	TGTGCCAGCAGCCCCATCTCGGACTATGGCTACACCTTC	CASSPISDYGYTF
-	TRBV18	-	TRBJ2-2	TGTGCCAGCTCTCCCGGACAACCGAACACCGGGGAGCTGTTTTTT	CASSPGQPNTGELFF
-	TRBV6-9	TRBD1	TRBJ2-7	TGTGCCAGCAGTTACCACCCGTGGGACAGCTACGAGCAGTACTTC	CASSYHPWDSYEQYF
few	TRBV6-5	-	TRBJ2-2	TGTGCCAGCAGTTACGGGGCAGTTAACACCGGGGAGCTGTTTTTT	CASSYGAVNTGELFF
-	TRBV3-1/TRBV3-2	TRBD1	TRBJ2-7	TGTGCCAGCAGCAGGACAGGGGACGAGCAGTACTTC	CASSRTGDEQYF
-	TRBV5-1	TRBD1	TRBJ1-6	TGCGCCAGCAGTACAGGGGATTCACCCCTCCACTTT	CASSTGDSPLHF
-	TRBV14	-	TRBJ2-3	TGTGCCAGCAGCCAAGTCGGTGGCACAGATACGCAGTATTTT	CASSQVGGTDTQYF
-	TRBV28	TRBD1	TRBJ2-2	TGTGCCATCGATGGACAGGGTTTATCGTCCGGGGAGCTGTTTTTT	CAIDGQGLSSGELFF
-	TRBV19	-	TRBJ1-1	TGTGCCAGTAGTCCCTTCCAGGGAAGTAGTCGGGCCACTGAAGCTTTCTTT	CASSPFQGSSRATEAFF
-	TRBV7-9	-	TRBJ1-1	TGTGCCAGCAGCACTCGCGTGATGAACACTGAAGCTTTCTTT	CASSTRVMNTEAFF
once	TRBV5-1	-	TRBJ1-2	TGCGCCAGCAGCTTGCAACAGAACTATGGCTACACCTTC	CASSLQQNYGYTF
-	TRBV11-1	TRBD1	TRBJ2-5	TGTGCCAGCAGCGTAGGTAGGGGGCTGGAGACCCAGTACTTC	CASSVGRGLETQYF
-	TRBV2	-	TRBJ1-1	TGTGCCAGCAAACGGGACATCATGAACACTGAAGCTTTCTTT	CASKRDIMNTEAFF
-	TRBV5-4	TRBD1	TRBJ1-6	TGTGCCAGCAGCTTTCCGGGACAGGGGGGTACACCCCTCCACTTT	CASSFPGQGGTPLHF
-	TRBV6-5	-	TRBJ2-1	TGTGCCAGCAGTCCCTCCGATGAGCAGTTCTTC	CASSPSDEQFF
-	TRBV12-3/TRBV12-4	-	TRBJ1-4	TGTGCCAGCAGTTTGTCCCTTAATGAAAAACTGTTTTTT	CASSLSLNEKLFF
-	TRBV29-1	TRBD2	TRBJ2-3	TGCAGCGTTGGACCCCCCGGGCGGGGGGTAATGGATACGCAGTATTTT	CSVGPPGRGVMDTQYF
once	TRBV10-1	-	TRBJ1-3	TGCGCCAGCAGTGGGGGCCGGGAGAAGAATACCATATATTTT	CASSGGREKNTIYF
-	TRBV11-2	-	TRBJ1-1	TGTGGGGGGGAGGGAATGAACACTGAAGCTTTCTTT	CGGEGMNTEAFF
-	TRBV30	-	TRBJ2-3	TGTGCCTGGAGCCTACAGGGCAGCACAGATACGCAGTATTTT	CAWSLQGSTDTQYF
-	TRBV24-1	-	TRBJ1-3	TGTGCCACCAGTGATCGGTCAGGGTCTGGAAACACCATATATTTT	CATSDRSGSGNTIYF
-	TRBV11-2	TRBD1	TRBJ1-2	TGTGCCAGCAGCCTCGGACAGGGACCTTATGGCTACACCTTC	CASSLGQGPYGYTF
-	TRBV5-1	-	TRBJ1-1	TGCGCCAGCAGCTTGGGCGGGGAGACTGAAGCTTTCTTT	CASSLGGETEAFF
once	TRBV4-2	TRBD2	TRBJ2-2	TGTGCCAGCAGGCTTCTGGCGGGGGGGTTCGGGGAGCTGTTTTTT	CASRLLAGGFGELFF
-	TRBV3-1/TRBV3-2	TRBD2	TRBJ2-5	TGTGCCAGCAGCCGGGGACTAGCGGGGGGTTTAGAGACCCAGTACTTC	CASSRGLAGGLETQYF
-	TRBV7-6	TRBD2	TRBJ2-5	TGTGCCAGCAGCTTAGCGCGGGGGCAAGAGACCCAGTACTTC	CASSLARGQETQYF
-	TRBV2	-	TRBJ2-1	TGTGCCAGCAACCCTGACATTTACAATGAGCAGTTCTTC	CASNPDIYNEQFF
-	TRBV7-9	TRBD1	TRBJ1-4	TGTGCCAGCAGCTTCGGACAGGGGGAAAAACTGTTTTTT	CASSFGQGEKLFF
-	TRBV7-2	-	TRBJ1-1	TGTGCCAGCAGCACCCTAAGGTCAGGGTCCATGAACACTGAAGCTTTCTTT	CASSTLRSGSMNTEAFF
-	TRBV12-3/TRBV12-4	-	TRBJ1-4	TGTGCCAGCAGCGTTAATGAAAAACTGTTTTTT	CASSVNEKLFF
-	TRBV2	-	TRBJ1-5	TGTGCCAGCAGTGAACAGGGTGGTAATCAGCCCCAGCATTTT	CASSEQGGNQPQHF
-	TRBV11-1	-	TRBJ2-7	TGTGCCAGCTCCTTACAACCCCACAGCCTCTCCTACGAGCAGTACTTC	CASSLQPHSLSYEQYF
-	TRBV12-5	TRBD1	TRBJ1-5	TGTGCTAGTGGTCACGGGACAGACAATCAGCCCCAGCATTTT	CASGHGTDNQPQHF
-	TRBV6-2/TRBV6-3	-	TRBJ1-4	TGTGCCAGCAGTTTCGGGGGTAGGGTCTACGAAAAACTGTTTTTT	CASSFGGRVYEKLFF